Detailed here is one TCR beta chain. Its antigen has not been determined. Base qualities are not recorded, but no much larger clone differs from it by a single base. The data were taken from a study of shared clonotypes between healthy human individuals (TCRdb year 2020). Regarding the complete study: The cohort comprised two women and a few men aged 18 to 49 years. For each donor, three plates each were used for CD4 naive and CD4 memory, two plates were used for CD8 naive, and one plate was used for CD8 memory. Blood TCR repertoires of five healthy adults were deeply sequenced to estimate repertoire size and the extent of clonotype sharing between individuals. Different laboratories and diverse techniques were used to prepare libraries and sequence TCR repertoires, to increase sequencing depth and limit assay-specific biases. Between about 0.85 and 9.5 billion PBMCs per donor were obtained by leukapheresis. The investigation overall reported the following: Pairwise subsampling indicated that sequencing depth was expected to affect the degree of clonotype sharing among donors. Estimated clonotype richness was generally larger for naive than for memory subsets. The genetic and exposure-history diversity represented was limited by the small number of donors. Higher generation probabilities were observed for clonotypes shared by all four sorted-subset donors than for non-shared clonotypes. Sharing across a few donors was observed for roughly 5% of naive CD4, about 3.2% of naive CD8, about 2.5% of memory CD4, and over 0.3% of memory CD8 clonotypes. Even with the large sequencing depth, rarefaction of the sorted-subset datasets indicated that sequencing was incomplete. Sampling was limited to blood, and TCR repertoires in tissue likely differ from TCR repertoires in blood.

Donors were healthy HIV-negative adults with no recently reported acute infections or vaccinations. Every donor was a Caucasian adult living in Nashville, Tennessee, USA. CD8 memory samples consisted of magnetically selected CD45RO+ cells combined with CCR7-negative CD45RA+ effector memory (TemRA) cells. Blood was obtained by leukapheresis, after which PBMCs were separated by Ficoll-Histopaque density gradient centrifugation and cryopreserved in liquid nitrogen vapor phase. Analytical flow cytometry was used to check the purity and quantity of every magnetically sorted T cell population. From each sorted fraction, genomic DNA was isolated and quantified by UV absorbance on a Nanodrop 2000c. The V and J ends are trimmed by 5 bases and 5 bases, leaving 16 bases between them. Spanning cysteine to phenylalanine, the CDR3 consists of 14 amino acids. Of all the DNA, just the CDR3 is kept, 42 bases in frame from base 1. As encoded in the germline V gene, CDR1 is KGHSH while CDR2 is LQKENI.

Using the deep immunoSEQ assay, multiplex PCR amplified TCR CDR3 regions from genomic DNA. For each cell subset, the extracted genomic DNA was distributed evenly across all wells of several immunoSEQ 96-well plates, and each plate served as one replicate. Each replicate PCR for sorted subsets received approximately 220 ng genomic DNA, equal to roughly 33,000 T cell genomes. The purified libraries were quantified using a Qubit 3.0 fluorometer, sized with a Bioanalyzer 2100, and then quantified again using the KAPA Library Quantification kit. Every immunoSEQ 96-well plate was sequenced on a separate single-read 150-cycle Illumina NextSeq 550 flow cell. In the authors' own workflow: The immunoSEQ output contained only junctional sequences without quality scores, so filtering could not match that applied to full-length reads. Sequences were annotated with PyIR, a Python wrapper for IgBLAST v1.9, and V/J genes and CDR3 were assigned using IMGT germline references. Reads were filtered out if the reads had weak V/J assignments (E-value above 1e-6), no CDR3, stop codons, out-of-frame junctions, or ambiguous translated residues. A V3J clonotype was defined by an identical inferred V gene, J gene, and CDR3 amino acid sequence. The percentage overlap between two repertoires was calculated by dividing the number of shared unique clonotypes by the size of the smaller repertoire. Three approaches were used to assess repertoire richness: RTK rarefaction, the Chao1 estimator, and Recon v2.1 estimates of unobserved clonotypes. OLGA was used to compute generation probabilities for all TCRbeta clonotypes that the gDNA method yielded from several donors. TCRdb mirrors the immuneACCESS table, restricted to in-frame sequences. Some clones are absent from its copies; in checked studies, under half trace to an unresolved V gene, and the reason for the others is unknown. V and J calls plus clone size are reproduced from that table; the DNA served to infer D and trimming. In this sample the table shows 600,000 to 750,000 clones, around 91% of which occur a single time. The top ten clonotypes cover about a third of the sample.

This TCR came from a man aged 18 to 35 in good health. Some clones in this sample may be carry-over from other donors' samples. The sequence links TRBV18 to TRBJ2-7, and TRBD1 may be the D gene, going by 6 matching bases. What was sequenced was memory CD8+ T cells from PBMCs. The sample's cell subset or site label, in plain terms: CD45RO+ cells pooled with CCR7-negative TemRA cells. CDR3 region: CASSAWTVGNEQYF. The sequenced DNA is TGTGCCAGCTCAGCATGGACAGTAGGCAACGAGCAGTACTTC.